The rows below give T cell receptor beta chains drawn from one sample of a study of radiation and T cells in renal cell carcinoma. Repertoires were generated with immunoSEQ multiplex PCR, while TCRdb's copy carries only in-frame clones and drops some. The sample lists around 140,000 clones; 75% to 90% were seen once. The material sequenced was blood, taken from a patient whose treatment included radiotherapy and nephrectomy. The receptors stem from a woman between 45 and 65 years old with renal cell carcinoma. CDR3s include the opening cysteine and the closing phenylalanine or tryptophan. D genes are given only for firm matches. Not every row has a clone size; where given, it reads once, few, many or a size class.

abundance,j_gene,d_gene,v_gene,CDR3aa,CDR3nt
NA,TRBJ1-2,NA,TRBV28,CASIPGGQGYHYGYTF,TGTGCCAGCATCCCTGGGGGGCAGGGCTACCACTATGGCTACACCTTC
NA,TRBJ2-1,TRBD1,TRBV5-1,CASSSSPRTGGRNEQFF,TGCGCCAGCAGCTCATCTCCCAGAACAGGGGGAAGAAATGAGCAGTTCTTC
NA,TRBJ1-5,TRBD1,TRBV28,CATVEGASNQPQHF,TGTGCCACCGTGGAGGGGGCGAGCAATCAGCCCCAGCATTTT
NA,TRBJ2-7,TRBD1,TRBV19,CASSPTGDSYEQYF,TGTGCCAGTAGCCCGACAGGGGACTCCTACGAGCAGTACTTC
NA,TRBJ2-1,NA,TRBV7-2,CASTPGRKVSYNEQFF,TGTGCCAGTACCCCGGGACGGAAAGTCTCCTACAATGAGCAGTTCTTC
NA,TRBJ1-1,TRBD1,TRBV27,CASSFSTGVTAEAFF,TGTGCCAGCAGTTTTTCGACAGGGGTGACGGCTGAAGCTTTCTTT
NA,TRBJ2-4,NA,TRBV9,CASSAYATGIAKNIQYF,TGTGCCAGCAGCGCCTACGCGACAGGAATAGCCAAAAACATTCAGTACTTC
NA,TRBJ2-1,TRBD2,TRBV19,CASSMGGGRLVDEQFF,TGTGCCAGTAGTATGGGGGGAGGGCGTTTAGTCGATGAGCAGTTCTTC
NA,TRBJ1-2,TRBD1,TRBV27,CASSQISGQAGGYTF,TGTGCCAGCAGTCAAATTTCAGGACAGGCTGGGGGCTACACCTTC
few,TRBJ2-3,NA,TRBV9,CASSKTSTDTQYF,TGTGCCAGCAGCAAGACTAGCACAGATACGCAGTATTTT
NA,TRBJ2-2,NA,TRBV4-3,CASSQDRAGELFF,TGCGCCAGCAGCCAAGATAGGGCCGGGGAGCTGTTTTTT
NA,TRBJ1-4,TRBD1,TRBV7-9,CATGNNRGGEKLFF,TGTGCCACGGGAAATAACAGGGGAGGGGAAAAACTGTTTTTT
NA,TRBJ2-3,NA,TRBV15,CATSRDLAQGGTDTQYF,TGTGCCACCAGCAGAGATCTAGCGCAGGGGGGCACAGATACGCAGTATTTT
NA,TRBJ1-4,TRBD1,TRBV2,CASARPGGVEKLFF,TGTGCCAGCGCTCGGCCAGGGGGAGTCGAAAAACTGTTTTTT
NA,TRBJ1-4,NA,TRBV28,CASSRLNRDEKLFF,TGTGCCAGCAGCCGTCTAAACAGGGATGAAAAACTGTTTTTT
NA,TRBJ2-5,NA,TRBV10-1,CASSDQLRETQYF,TGCGCCAGCAGTGATCAGCTTCGAGAGACCCAGTACTTC
NA,TRBJ2-2,TRBD1,TRBV6-1,CASSGQGTGELFF,TGTGCCAGCAGTGGACAGGGTACCGGGGAGCTGTTTTTT
NA,TRBJ2-7,NA,TRBV5-4,CASSLDAYEQYF,TGTGCCAGCAGTTTAGACGCCTACGAGCAGTACTTC
NA,TRBJ2-2,NA,TRBV14,CASSKRRGYTGELFF,TGTGCCAGCAGCAAACGAAGGGGTTACACCGGGGAGCTGTTTTTT
NA,TRBJ2-7,TRBD2,TRBV5-1,CASSLRLAFYEQYF,TGCGCCAGCAGCCTCCGACTAGCGTTTTACGAGCAGTACTTC
few,TRBJ2-7,NA,TRBV11-3,CASSLYSSYEQYF,TGTGCCAGCAGCTTATACTCGTCCTACGAGCAGTACTTC
NA,TRBJ1-2,NA,TRBV7-2,CAVNRRAWWGGYTF,TGTGCCGTAAATCGGAGGGCTTGGTGGGGTGGCTACACCTTC
NA,TRBJ2-1,TRBD2,TRBV18,CASSPPGLAGNEQFF,TGTGCCAGCTCACCCCCTGGCCTAGCGGGGAATGAGCAGTTCTTC
NA,TRBJ1-4,NA,TRBV6-5,CASSYTGMGEKLFF,TGTGCCAGCAGTTATACAGGGATGGGGGAAAAACTGTTTTTT
NA,TRBJ2-5,NA,TRBV7-9,CASSWGRDNKETQYF,TGTGCCAGCAGCTGGGGGCGGGATAATAAAGAGACCCAGTACTTC
NA,TRBJ2-7,NA,TRBV19,CASSTVGTVVEQYF,TGTGCCAGTAGTACGGTCGGGACGGTTGTGGAGCAGTACTTC
NA,TRBJ1-4,TRBD1,TRBV5-1,CVSSSGATRDRAEKLFF,TGCGTCAGCAGCTCTGGAGCTACTCGGGACAGGGCTGAAAAACTGTTTTTT
NA,TRBJ2-5,TRBD2,TRBV5-1,CASSLRASGSQETQYF,TGCGCCAGCAGCTTGAGGGCTAGCGGGAGCCAAGAGACCCAGTACTTC
NA,TRBJ2-5,TRBD2,TRBV6-4,CASSDEAGGPETQYF,TGTGCCAGCAGTGACGAAGCGGGAGGGCCAGAGACCCAGTACTTC
NA,TRBJ2-3,NA,TRBV9,CASSVGLDTDTQYF,TGTGCCAGCAGCGTAGGGCTAGATACAGATACGCAGTATTTT
NA,TRBJ2-5,TRBD1,TRBV5-1,CASSSGQALSQETQYF,TGCGCCAGCAGCTCAGGACAGGCTCTATCCCAAGAGACCCAGTACTTC
NA,TRBJ1-2,TRBD1,TRBV25-1,CASSEYWTGAANYGYTF,TGTGCCAGCAGTGAATATTGGACAGGGGCAGCTAACTATGGCTACACCTTC
NA,TRBJ2-1,TRBD2,TRBV9,CASSNSGGIGNEQFF,TGTGCCAGCAGCAATAGCGGGGGGATCGGCAATGAGCAGTTCTTC
NA,TRBJ2-1,NA,TRBV5-4,CASSARDSTYEQFF,TGTGCCAGCAGCGCCCGGGACTCCACCTATGAGCAGTTCTTC
NA,TRBJ2-5,TRBD2,TRBV28,CASKVAGGQETQYF,TGTGCCAGCAAGGTGGCGGGAGGGCAAGAGACCCAGTACTTC
NA,TRBJ2-5,NA,TRBV28,CASSRGVTQETQYF,TGTGCCAGCAGTCGAGGGGTTACCCAAGAGACCCAGTACTTC
NA,TRBJ2-7,NA,TRBV10-2,CASRKETYEQYF,TGCGCCAGCAGGAAAGAGACCTACGAGCAGTACTTC
NA,TRBJ2-5,NA,TRBV30,CAWMRGLRETQYF,TGTGCCTGGATGAGGGGGTTAAGAGAGACCCAGTACTTC
once,TRBJ2-7,TRBD1,TRBV10-3,CAISTGTEAYEQYF,TGTGCCATCAGCACCGGGACAGAAGCCTACGAGCAGTACTTC
NA,TRBJ1-2,TRBD1,TRBV9,CASSSRSGTGAINYGYTF,TGTGCCAGCAGCTCCAGATCCGGGACAGGGGCCATCAACTATGGCTACACCTTC
NA,TRBJ1-3,TRBD1,TRBV2,CASSAVGQGSGNTIYF,TGTGCCAGCAGCGCAGTAGGACAGGGCTCTGGAAACACCATATATTTT
NA,TRBJ1-5,NA,TRBV5-8,CASSPGPTGQPQHF,TGTGCCAGCAGCCCGGGACCGACGGGTCAGCCCCAGCATTTT
NA,TRBJ1-4,NA,TRBV7-2,CASSQGQFNEKLFF,TGTGCCAGCAGCCAGGGGCAGTTTAATGAAAAACTGTTTTTT
NA,TRBJ2-4,NA,TRBV10-3,CAISEKNRALGDIQYF,TGTGCCATCAGTGAGAAGAACAGGGCCCTGGGGGACATTCAGTACTTC
once,TRBJ2-3,TRBD1,TRBV5-1,CASKQGGADTQYF,TGCGCCAGCAAACAGGGGGGCGCAGATACGCAGTATTTT
NA,TRBJ1-3,NA,TRBV7-9,CASSPSGGGPSGNTIYF,TGTGCCAGCAGCCCCTCCGGGGGGGGGCCTTCTGGAAACACCATATATTTT